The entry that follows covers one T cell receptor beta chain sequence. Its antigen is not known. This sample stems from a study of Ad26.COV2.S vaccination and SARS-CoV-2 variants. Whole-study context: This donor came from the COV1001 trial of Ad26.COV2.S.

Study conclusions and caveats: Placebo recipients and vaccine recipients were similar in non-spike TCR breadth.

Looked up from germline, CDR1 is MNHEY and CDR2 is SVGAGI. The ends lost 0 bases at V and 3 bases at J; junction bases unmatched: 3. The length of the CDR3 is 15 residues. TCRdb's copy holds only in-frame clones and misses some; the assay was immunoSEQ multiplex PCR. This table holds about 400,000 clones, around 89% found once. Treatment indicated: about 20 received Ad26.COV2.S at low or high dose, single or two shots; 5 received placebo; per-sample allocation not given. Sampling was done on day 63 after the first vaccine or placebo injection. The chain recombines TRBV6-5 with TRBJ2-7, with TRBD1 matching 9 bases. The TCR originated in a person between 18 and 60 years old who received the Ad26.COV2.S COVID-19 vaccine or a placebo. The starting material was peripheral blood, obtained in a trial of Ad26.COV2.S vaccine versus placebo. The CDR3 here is CASSYSTGGYYEQYF. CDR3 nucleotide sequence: TGTGCCAGCAGTTACTCGACAGGGGGTTACTACGAGCAGTACTTC.